A single sample is the source of the 3 T cell receptor beta chains below, sequenced in a study of T cell clonality in common variable immunodeficiency. Assay used: immunoSEQ multiplex PCR; TCRdb lists only in-frame clones, some missing. The sample is made up of approximately 16,000 clones, none counted only once. No antigen has been identified for these receptors. Study results and limitations: Common variable immunodeficiency TCR beta sequences reportedly had fewer deletions and N-nucleotide insertions.

Input material: peripheral blood mononuclear cells. Receptors were obtained from a human donor with common variable immunodeficiency.

Only a few counts were recorded for this clone. Read sequence stops 3 residues before the CDR3 end, and the germline J gene provides the missing end. The genes are TRBV19 and TRBJ2-1, with TRBD1 matching over 12 bases. V was pared by 1 base and J by 5 bases, with 3 bases of the junction left unmatched. This CDR3 has 16 residues. In germline, CDR1 is LNHDA, CDR2 SQIVND (reference sequence). The sequenced CDR3 bases are TGTGCCAGTAGTATAGGAGGGGACAGGGGGCACAATGAG. It encodes CASSIGGDRGHNE. The whole CDR3 sequence reads CASSIGGDRGHNEQFF.

About this clone: The read stops 3 residues short of the end of the CDR3; the missing end is completed from the germline J gene. This chain uses TRBV7-8 with TRBJ1-1, with 9 bases aligning to TRBD1. Germline V gene sequence: CDR1 SGHVS, CDR2 FQNEAQ. The V segment lost 6 bases and the J segment 4 bases; nucleotides outside the gene matches: 9. The CDR3 runs 15 residues. Here the CDR3 reads CASSIQGALGTEAFF. The sequenced CDR3 bases are TGTGCCAGCAGTATACAGGGGGCTCTGGGCACTGAA.

The sequenced part of the CDR3 DNA is TGTGCCAGCAGCCAAGTCGTAGCGTTCCAAGAGACC. Translation: CASSQVVAFQET. The whole CDR3 sequence reads CASSQVVAFQETQYF. J is TRBJ2-5 and V is TRBV14; D might be TRBD2 (5 bases). The missing CDR3 end, 3 residues past where the read stops, is filled in from the germline J gene. Germline V CDR1 and CDR2: SGHDN, FVKESK. The CDR3 totals 15 residues. Trimming pared 1 base from V and 1 base from J, leaving 10 bases between.